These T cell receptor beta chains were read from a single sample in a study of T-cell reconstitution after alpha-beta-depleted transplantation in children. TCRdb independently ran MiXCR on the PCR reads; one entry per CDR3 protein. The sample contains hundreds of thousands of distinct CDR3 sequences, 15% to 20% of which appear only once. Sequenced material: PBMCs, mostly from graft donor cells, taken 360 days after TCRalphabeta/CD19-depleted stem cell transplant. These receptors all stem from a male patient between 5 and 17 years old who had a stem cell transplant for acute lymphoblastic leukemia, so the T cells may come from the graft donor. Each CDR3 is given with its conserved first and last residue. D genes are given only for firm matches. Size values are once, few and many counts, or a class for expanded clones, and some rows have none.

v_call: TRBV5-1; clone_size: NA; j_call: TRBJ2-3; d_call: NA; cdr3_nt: TGCGCCAGCAGGACCTCGGCGACCACAGATACGCAGTATTTT; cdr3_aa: CASRTSATTDTQYF
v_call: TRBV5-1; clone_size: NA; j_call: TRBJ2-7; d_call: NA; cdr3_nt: TGCGCCAGCAGCAACCCCGGGACGGCCCCCTACGAGCAGTACTTC; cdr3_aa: CASSNPGTAPYEQYF
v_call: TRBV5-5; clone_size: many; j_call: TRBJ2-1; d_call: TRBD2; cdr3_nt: TGTGCCAGCAGCTTTGGACTAGCGGGATGGGAGCAGTTCTTC; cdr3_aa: CASSFGLAGWEQFF
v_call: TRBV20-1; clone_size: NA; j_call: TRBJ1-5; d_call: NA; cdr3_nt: TGCAGTGCCAGGGGACTCGATCTCTATAGCAATCAGCCCCAGCATTTT; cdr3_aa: CSARGLDLYSNQPQHF
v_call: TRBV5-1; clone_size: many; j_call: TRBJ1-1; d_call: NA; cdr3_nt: TGCGCCAGCAGCTTGGGAACAGGAACCACTGAAGCTTTCTTT; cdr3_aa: CASSLGTGTTEAFF
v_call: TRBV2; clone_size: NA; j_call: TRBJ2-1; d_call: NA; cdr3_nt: TGTGCCAGCACCCATTTGACAAGTTTAGGGCAGTTCTTC; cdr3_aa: CASTHLTSLGQFF
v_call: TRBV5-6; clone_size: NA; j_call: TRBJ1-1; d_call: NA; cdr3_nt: TGTGCCATCGGGGGAGTCGGGAACACTGAAGCTTTCTTT; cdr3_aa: CAIGGVGNTEAFF
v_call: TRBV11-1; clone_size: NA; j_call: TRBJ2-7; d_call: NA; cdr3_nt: TGTGCCAGCAGCTTAGTAATCCGGGGGAGAAGGGAATCCTACGAGCAGTACTTC; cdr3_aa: CASSLVIRGRRESYEQYF
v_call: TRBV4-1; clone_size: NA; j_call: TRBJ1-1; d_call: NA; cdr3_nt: TGCGCCAGTGTAGCCGTAGGGGCGAACACTGAAGCTTTCTTT; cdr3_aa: CASVAVGANTEAFF
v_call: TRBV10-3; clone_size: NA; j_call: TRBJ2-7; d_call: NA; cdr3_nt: TGTGCCATCAGTGAAGGGGGGACAGACGAGCAGTACTTC; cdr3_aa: CAISEGGTDEQYF
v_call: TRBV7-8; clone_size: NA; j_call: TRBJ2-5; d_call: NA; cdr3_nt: TGTGCCAGCAGCACATCCCGACTAGTTCAAGAGACCCAGTACTTC; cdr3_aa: CASSTSRLVQETQYF
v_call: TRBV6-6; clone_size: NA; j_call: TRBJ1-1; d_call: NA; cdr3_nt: TGTGCCAGCAGTTACCCGACAGGAACTGAAGCTTTCTTT; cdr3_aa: CASSYPTGTEAFF
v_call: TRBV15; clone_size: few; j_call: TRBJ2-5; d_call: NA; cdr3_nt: TGTGCCACCAGCAGAGTTGGCGTCCTGGAGGGGGCACAAGAGACCCAGTACTTC; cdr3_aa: CATSRVGVLEGAQETQYF
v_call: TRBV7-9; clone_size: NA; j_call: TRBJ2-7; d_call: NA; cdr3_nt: TGTGCCAGCAGCTCCCCTCGTGGACGGTCGGTCTACGAGCAGTACTTC; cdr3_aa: CASSSPRGRSVYEQYF
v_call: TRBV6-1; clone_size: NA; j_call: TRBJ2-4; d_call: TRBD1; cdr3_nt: TGTGCCAGCATCAAAATACAGGGGGACAAAAACATTCAGTACTTC; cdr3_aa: CASIKIQGDKNIQYF
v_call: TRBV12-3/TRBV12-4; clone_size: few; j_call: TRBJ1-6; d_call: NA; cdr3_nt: TGTGCCAGCAGTTTAGCCAGGGTTTCACCCCTCCACTTT; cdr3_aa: CASSLARVSPLHF
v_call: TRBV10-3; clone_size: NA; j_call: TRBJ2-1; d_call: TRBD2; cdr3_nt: TGTGCCATCAGTGAGCTGGCGGGAGAGGCCTACAATGAGCAGTTCTTC; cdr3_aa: CAISELAGEAYNEQFF
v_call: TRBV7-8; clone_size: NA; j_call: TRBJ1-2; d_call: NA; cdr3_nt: TGTGCCAGCAGCTTATCGGGGGAAAAGCATGGCTACACCTTC; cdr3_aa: CASSLSGEKHGYTF
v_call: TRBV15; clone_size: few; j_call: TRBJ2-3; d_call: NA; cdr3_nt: TGTGCCACCAGCAGAGTAGCAACAGATACGCAGTATTTT; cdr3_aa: CATSRVATDTQYF
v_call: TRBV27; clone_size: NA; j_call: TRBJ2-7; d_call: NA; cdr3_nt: TGTGCCAGCAGTTTATCGCTTTATCACGAGCAGTACTTC; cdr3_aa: CASSLSLYHEQYF
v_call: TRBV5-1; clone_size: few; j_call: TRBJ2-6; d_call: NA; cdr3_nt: TGCGCCAGCAGCTTGGTGGCGTATGGGGCCAACGTCCTGACTTTC; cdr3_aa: CASSLVAYGANVLTF
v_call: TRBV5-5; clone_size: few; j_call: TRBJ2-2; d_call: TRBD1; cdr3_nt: TGTGCCAGCAGCCCGGGATGGGACAGGAGGACCGGGGAGCTGTTTTTT; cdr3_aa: CASSPGWDRRTGELFF
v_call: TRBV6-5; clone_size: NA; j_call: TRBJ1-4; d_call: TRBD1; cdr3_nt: TGTGCCAGCAGTTACCAAGGGGGCGCAGGAGAAAAACTGTTTTTT; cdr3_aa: CASSYQGGAGEKLFF
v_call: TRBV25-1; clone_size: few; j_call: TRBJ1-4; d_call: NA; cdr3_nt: TGTGCCAGCAGTGAATATATAGGGGAGGTTGAAAAACTGTTTTTT; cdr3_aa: CASSEYIGEVEKLFF
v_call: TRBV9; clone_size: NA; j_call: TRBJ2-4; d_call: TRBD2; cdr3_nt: TGTGCCAGCAGCCCACGACTAGCGGGTATGAACATTCAGTACTTC; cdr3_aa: CASSPRLAGMNIQYF
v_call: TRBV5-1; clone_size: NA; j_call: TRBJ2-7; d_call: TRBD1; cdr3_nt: TGCGCCAGCAGCTTGGCTCCGGGGACAGGGGTCTACGAGCAGTACTTC; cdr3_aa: CASSLAPGTGVYEQYF
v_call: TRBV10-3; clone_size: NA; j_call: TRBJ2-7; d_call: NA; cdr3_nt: TGTGCCATCAGTGAGAGGTTAGCGGAGTACGAGCAGTACTTC; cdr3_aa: CAISERLAEYEQYF
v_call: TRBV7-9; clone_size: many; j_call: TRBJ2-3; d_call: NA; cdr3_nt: TGTGCCAGCAGCCCTACAAGGAGGACAGATACGCAGTATTTT; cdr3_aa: CASSPTRRTDTQYF
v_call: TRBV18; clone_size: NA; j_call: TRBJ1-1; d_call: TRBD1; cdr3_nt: TGTGCCAGCTCGCAGGGACAGGGCGATGAAGCTTTCTTT; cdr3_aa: CASSQGQGDEAFF
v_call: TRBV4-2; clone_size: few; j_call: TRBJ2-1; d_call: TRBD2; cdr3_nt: TGTGCCAGCAGCCATCCTAGCGGGAGTTACAATGAGCAGTTCTTC; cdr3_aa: CASSHPSGSYNEQFF
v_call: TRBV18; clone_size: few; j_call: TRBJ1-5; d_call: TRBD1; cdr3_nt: TGTGCCAGCTCGCCTTTACAGGGGAGCAGCAATCAGCCCCAGCATTTT; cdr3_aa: CASSPLQGSSNQPQHF
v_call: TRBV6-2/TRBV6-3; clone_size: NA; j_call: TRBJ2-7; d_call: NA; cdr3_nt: TGTGCCAGCAGTTACCTCGAAGCAGCTCGAGGCTACGAGCAGTACTTC; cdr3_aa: CASSYLEAARGYEQYF
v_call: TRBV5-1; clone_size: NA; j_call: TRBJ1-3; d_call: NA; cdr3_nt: TGCGCCAGCAGCCCCGTCCTGACATCCTCTGGAAACACCATATATTTT; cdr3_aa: CASSPVLTSSGNTIYF
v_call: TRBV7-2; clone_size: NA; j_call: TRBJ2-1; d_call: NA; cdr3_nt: TGTGCCAGCAGCCCCTCTAGCGCGAGCTCCTACAATGAGCAGTTCTTC; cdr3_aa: CASSPSSASSYNEQFF
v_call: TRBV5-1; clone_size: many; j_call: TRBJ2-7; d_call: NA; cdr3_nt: TGCGCCAGCAGCTTGGGGACGGTCAGCTCCTACGAGCAGTACTTC; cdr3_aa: CASSLGTVSSYEQYF
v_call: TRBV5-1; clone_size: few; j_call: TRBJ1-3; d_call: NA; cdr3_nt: TGCGCCAGCAGCTTTTTTTCGGAGCCAGGAAACACCATATATTTT; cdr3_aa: CASSFFSEPGNTIYF
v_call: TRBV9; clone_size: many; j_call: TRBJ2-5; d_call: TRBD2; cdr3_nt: TGTGCCAGCAGCGCCGGGACTAGCGACGGAGAGACCCAGTACTTC; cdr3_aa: CASSAGTSDGETQYF
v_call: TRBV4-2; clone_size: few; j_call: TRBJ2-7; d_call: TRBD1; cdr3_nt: TGTGCCAGCAGCCCCAGACAGGGTACCTCCTACGAGCAGTACTTC; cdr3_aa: CASSPRQGTSYEQYF
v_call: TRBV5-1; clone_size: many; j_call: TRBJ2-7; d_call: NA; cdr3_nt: TGCGCCAGCAGCTTGAACCAGGGTGGATACGAGCAGTACTTC; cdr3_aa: CASSLNQGGYEQYF
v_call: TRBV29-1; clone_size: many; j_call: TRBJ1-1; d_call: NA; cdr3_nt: TGCAGCGTCACCCGCGGCTCGCGGAACACTGAAGCTTTCTTT; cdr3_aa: CSVTRGSRNTEAFF
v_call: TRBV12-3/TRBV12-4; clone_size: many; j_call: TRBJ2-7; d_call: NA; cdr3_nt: TGTGCCAGCTGTTGGATTGGGGGCGAGCAGTACTTC; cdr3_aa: CASCWIGGEQYF